This T cell receptor beta chain was identified in a study of blood T cell repertoires in COVID-19. Trimming cost V 8 bases and J 7 bases; bases outside gene matches: 9. The length of the CDR3 is 14 residues. Germline CDR1 and CDR2: SGHVS and FQNEAQ. Assay used: immunoSEQ multiplex PCR; TCRdb lists only in-frame clones, some missing. The table includes under 150,000 clones, 70% to 90% detected once. The clonotype was recovered from a woman in her 70s who had recovered from COVID-19. Sequenced sample: peripheral blood. The rearrangement joins TRBV7-8 to TRBJ2-1; 9 bases agree with TRBD1. CDR3 region: CASGGDRDVNEQFF. The CDR3 nucleotides read TGTGCCAGCGGGGGGGACAGGGATGTGAATGAGCAGTTCTTC.